The clone carrying this TCR beta chain appeared a single time. Under the authors' procedure: It was from reference gene primer amplification that nucleated cell counts were estimated. Generated by immunoSEQ multiplex PCR, the TCRdb table keeps only in-frame clones and is missing some. D and trimming come from the DNA, and the V and J calls and clone size come from that table. The sample gives approximately 270,000 clones, 70% to 90% of which show up once; about 10% is in the top ten. The sample is drawn from a study of blood T cell repertoires in COVID-19. About the study: The origin of the acute and convalescent COVID-19 samples was the United States, Italy and Spain. The cDNA or gDNA used as material had been derived from T cells, B-cell-depleted T cells, or PBMCs.

J was trimmed by 7 bases and V by 4 bases; bases with no gene match: 5. Germline lookup yields CDR1 SGHTA and CDR2 FQGTGA. CDR3 length: 15 amino acids. The sequence was obtained from a woman between 70 and 85 years old with acute or convalescent COVID-19. Sequencing was carried out using peripheral blood. The chain is built from TRBV7-3 and TRBJ2-1; 12 positions agree with TRBD2. This chain's CDR3 is CASSSTSGGSNEQFF. The DNA of the CDR3 is TGTGCCAGCAGCTCGACTAGCGGGGGATCAAATGAGCAGTTCTTC. Looking up the rest from reference TRBV7-3 and TRBJ2-1 gives the full variable domain: GAGVSQTPSNKVTEKGKYVELRCDPISGHTALYWYRQSLGQGPEFLIYFQGTGAADDSGLPNDRFFAVRPEGSVSTLKIQRTERGDSAVYLCASSSTSGGSNEQFFGPGTRLTVL.